This T cell receptor beta chain emerged from a study of cytomegalovirus exposure and HLA in healthy donors. General study points: Relative to equally common others, HLA-associated TCR beta chains showed greater clonal expansion in a later analysis. In an earlier analysis, in some 500 donors, most V segments appeared productive either ~87% or ~30% of the time. Most observed TCR sequences were rare, whereas some public TCRs were detected in many donors.

This PCR relied on a set of 60 Vbeta primers and 13 Jbeta primers. Clones were read by immunoSEQ multiplex PCR, and TCRdb kept only the in-frame ones, dropping some. The sample has roughly 82,000 clones; 74% are singletons. Germline CDR1 reads MNHEY; CDR2 reads SVGAGI. Trimming cost V 6 bases and J 1 base, with 13 bases left between them. The length of the CDR3 is 15 residues. Although they were nominally healthy when sampled, donors likely had unrecorded immune exposures. About this clone: What it binds is unknown.

This TCR was sampled from a woman in her 50s in good health and CMV-seropositive. This chain uses TRBV6-5 with TRBJ1-5, with D uncertain. Input material: PBMCs. CDR3 amino acids: CASRRQRESNQPQHF. CDR3 DNA sequence: TGTGCCAGCAGAAGGCAACGGGAGAGCAATCAGCCCCAGCATTTT.